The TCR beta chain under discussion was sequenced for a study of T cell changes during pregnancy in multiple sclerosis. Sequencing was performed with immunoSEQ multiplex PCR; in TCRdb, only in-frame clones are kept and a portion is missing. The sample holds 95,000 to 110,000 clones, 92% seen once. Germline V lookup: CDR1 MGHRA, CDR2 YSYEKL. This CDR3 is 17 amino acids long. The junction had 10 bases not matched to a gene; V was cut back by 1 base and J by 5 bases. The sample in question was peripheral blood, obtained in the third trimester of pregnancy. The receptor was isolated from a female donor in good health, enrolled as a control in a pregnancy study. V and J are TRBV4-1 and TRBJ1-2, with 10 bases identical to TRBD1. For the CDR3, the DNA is TGCGCCAGCAGCCAAGGGGACAGGGGCAGCGGAGGATATGGCTACACCTTC. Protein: CASSQGDRGSGGYGYTF.